One and the same sample provided the 15 T cell receptor beta chains below, sequenced in a study of control samples from healthy donors and cancer patients. Profiled with immunoSEQ multiplex PCR; TCRdb holds only in-frame clones, not every one. The sample has under 95,000 clones, approximately 89% seen once. Sequences were obtained from blood. The source is a woman under 40 in good health.

The chain couples TRBV4-1 to TRBJ2-2; 11 positions agree with TRBD2. CDR3 length: 16 amino acids. J lost 0 bases, V lost 8 bases, and 5 bases had no gene match. The germline V gene has CDR1 MGHRA and CDR2 YSYEKL. Here the CDR3 DNA reads TGCGCCAGCGAAAGTAGCGGGAGGGCGAACACCGGGGAGCTGTTTTTT. Translation: CASESSGRANTGELFF.

The chain couples TRBV14 to TRBJ2-5; D is perhaps TRBD1 or TRBD2 (5 bases each). The CDR3 length is 15 residues. Germline V gene data show CDR1 as SGHDN and CDR2 as FVKESK. The V and J ends lost 3 bases and 2 bases respectively, with 13 bases between them. The CDR3 here is CASSHRGRTQETQYF. The DNA for the CDR3 is TGTGCCAGCAGCCATCGGGGACGGACTCAAGAGACCCAGTACTTC. The whole variable domain, filled in from reference TRBV14 and TRBJ2-5, reads EAGVTQFPSHSVIEKGQTVTLRCDPISGHDNLYWYRRVMGKEIKFLLHFVKESKQDESGMPNNRFLAERTGGTYSTLKVQPAELEDSGVYFCASSHRGRTQETQYFGPGTRLLVL.

The chain uses TRBV19 and TRBJ2-5; 12 bases are shared with TRBD1. The germline gives CDR1 LNHDA, CDR2 SQIVND (reference sequence). Trimming cost V 6 bases and J 6 bases; bases outside gene matches: 8. The CDR3 covers 15 residues. The CDR3 DNA reads TGTGCCAGTAGAACCGGGACAGGGGGCGCGCAGACCCAGTACTTC. Its protein product is CASRTGTGGAQTQYF.

This rearrangement joins TRBV6-2 or TRBV6-3 to TRBJ2-3; D call uncertain. CDR3 length equals 12 residues. Germline V gene data show CDR1 as MNHEY and CDR2 as SVGEGT. V dropped 0 bases and J dropped 9 bases, with 7 bases sitting between them. The CDR3 DNA follows: TGTGCCAGCAGTTACTCCCAAGAGACGCAGTATTTT. Translating it yields CASSYSQETQYF.

The chain carries TRBV4-1 and TRBJ1-1; D uncertain. Trimming left V 3 bases short and J 1 base short, with 6 bases between. The CDR3 contains 13 residues. CDR1 and CDR2 from the germline V gene are MGHRA and YSYEKL. The CDR3 DNA sequence: TGCGCCAGCAGCCACCCACGGAACACTGAAGCTTTCTTT. Its protein is CASSHPRNTEAFF.

The chain uses TRBV19 and TRBJ2-7; D could derive from TRBD1 or TRBD2 (5 bases each). Germline-derived CDR1 and CDR2 are LNHDA and SQIVND (reference sequence). This CDR3 is 18 amino acids long. V lost 5 bases, J lost 0 bases, and 23 bases lay in between. The CDR3 nucleotides are TGTGCCAGTAGTTTCCTCCTTGGGACGGCCCCGGGCTCCTACGAGCAGTACTTC. Protein: CASSFLLGTAPGSYEQYF.

The genes are TRBV18 and TRBJ1-3, with TRBD1 as a possible D gene (6 bases). The CDR3 length is 16 residues. V lost 4 bases to trimming and J lost 0 bases, with 13 bases between them. Germline loops: CDR1 KGHSH, CDR2 LQKENI. DNA of the CDR3: TGTGCCAGCTCACAGCCGGGACAAATCTCTGGAAACACCATATATTTT. Its protein is CASSQPGQISGNTIYF.

J is TRBJ1-1 and V is TRBV28; D may be TRBD1 (5 bases). CDR1 is MDHEN, CDR2 SYDVKM, per germline. CDR3 size: 12 residues. The V end was cut by 4 bases, the J end by 4 bases, with 7 bases between. The chain's CDR3 is CASSSGTTEAFF. In nucleotides, the CDR3 is TGTGCCAGCAGTTCAGGGACCACTGAAGCTTTCTTT.

V and J are TRBV19 and TRBJ1-2, with a possible D match to TRBD1 (5 bases). Germline values: CDR1 LNHDA, CDR2 SQIVND (reference sequence). The CDR3 extends over 16 amino acids. V was pared by 7 bases and J by 4 bases, with 22 bases between. CDR3 sequence: CASTPLGGDGTYGYTF. The CDR3 nucleotides read TGTGCCAGTACCCCCCTGGGAGGGGATGGTACCTATGGCTACACCTTC. Using reference TRBV19 and TRBJ1-2 for the parts outside the CDR3, the full variable domain is DGGITQSPKYLFRKEGQNVTLSCEQNLNHDAMYWYRQDPGQGLRLIYYSQIVNDFQKGDIAEGYSVSREKKESFPLTVTSAQKNPTAFYLCASTPLGGDGTYGYTFGSGTRLTVV.

The chain employs TRBV5-1 and TRBJ2-1; D unresolved. V was cut by 0 bases and J by 8 bases, with 9 bases left in between. The CDR3 covers 13 residues. Germline CDR1 is SGHRS and CDR2 is YFSETQ. CDR3 loop: CASSLALSYEQFF. The CDR3 DNA follows: TGCGCCAGCAGCTTGGCGCTCTCGTATGAGCAGTTCTTC.

The V gene is TRBV11-3, the J gene TRBJ2-6; TRBD2 might be the D (5 bases). The V gene lost 4 bases and the J gene lost 0 bases, with 7 bases spanning the gap. The CDR3 has 15 amino acids. Germline V gene data show CDR1 as SGHNT and CDR2 as YENEEA. The CDR3 spells CASSSDFSGANVLTF. The CDR3, as DNA: TGTGCCAGCAGCTCGGACTTCTCTGGGGCCAACGTCCTGACTTTC.

This chain links TRBV28 with TRBJ2-3; TRBD2 matches 10 bases. This CDR3 is built from 15 residues. The germline V gene has CDR1 MDHEN and CDR2 SYDVKM. J lost 1 base, V lost 5 bases, and 3 bases had no gene match. This CDR3 is CASSPLAGGTDTQYF. The DNA of the CDR3 is TGTGCCAGCAGTCCTCTAGCGGGAGGCACAGATACGCAGTATTTT. Complete variable domain (other parts from reference TRBV28 and TRBJ2-3): DVKVTQSSRYLVKRTGEKVFLECVQDMDHENMFWYRQDPGLGLRLIYFSYDVKMKEKGDIPEGYSVSREKKERFSLILESASTNQTSMYLCASSPLAGGTDTQYFGPGTRLTVL.

This clone was found a few times. The chain uses TRBV6-4 and TRBJ1-3; 10 nucleotides match TRBD1. Germline V gives CDR1 MRHNA, CDR2 SNTAGT. V shed 2 bases and J 2 bases; nucleotides not matched to a gene: 0. The CDR3 is 15 residues long. This CDR3 is CASSDGQGAGNTIYF. The CDR3 region has the DNA TGTGCCAGCAGTGACGGACAGGGGGCTGGAAACACCATATATTTT.

The chain has TRBV5-1 and TRBJ2-2; D may match TRBD1 or TRBD2 (5 bases each). V was shortened by 7 bases and J by 0 bases, with 13 bases between the two germline ends. The germline V gene encodes CDR1 SGHRS and CDR2 YFSETQ. CDR3 length: 15 amino acids. The CDR3 spells CASVTGTANTGELFF. Here the CDR3 DNA reads TGCGCCAGCGTGACCGGGACGGCGAACACCGGGGAGCTGTTTTTT.

This chain joins TRBV19 and TRBJ1-4; TRBD1 might be the D (6 bases). Looked up from germline, CDR1 is LNHDA and CDR2 is SQIVND (reference sequence). The CDR3 length is 12 residues. V lost 7 bases and J lost 10, with 13 bases in between. The CDR3 loop reads CASTEGGGKLFF. DNA of the CDR3: TGTGCCAGTACGGAAGGGGGTGGAAAACTGTTTTTT. The whole variable domain, remainder taken from reference TRBV19 and TRBJ1-4, is DGGITQSPKYLFRKEGQNVTLSCEQNLNHDAMYWYRQDPGQGLRLIYYSQIVNDFQKGDIAEGYSVSREKKESFPLTVTSAQKNPTAFYLCASTEGGGKLFFGSGTQLSVL.